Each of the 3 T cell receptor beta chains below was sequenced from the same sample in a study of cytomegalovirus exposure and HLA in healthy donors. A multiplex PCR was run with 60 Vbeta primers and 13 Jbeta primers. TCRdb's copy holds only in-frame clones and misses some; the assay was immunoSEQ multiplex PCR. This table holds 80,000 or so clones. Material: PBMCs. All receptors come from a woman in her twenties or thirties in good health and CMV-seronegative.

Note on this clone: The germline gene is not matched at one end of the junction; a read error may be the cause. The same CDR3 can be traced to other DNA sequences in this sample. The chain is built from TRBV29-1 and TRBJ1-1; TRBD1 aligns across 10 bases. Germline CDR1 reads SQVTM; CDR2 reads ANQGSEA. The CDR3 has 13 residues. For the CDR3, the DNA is TGCAGCGCGGGACAGGGGATGCCCACTGAAGCCTTCTTT. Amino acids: CSAGQGMPTEAFF.

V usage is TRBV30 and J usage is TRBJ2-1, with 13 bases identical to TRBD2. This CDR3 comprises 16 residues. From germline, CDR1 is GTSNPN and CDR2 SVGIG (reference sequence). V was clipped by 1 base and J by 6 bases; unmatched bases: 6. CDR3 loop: CAWSGGLAGAGNEQFF. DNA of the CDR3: TGTGCCTGGAGTGGTGGACTAGCGGGAGCGGGCAATGAGCAGTTCTTC.

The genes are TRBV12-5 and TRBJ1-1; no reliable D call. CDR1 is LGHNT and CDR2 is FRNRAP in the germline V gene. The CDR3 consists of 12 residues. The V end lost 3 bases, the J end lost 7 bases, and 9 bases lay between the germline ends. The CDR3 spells CASGFAGIEAFF. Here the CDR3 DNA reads TGTGCTAGTGGTTTCGCGGGAATTGAAGCTTTCTTT.